Listed below are T cell receptor beta chains from one sample, sequenced in a study of blood T cell repertoires in COVID-19. Using immunoSEQ multiplex PCR, the repertoire was profiled, and TCRdb retains in-frame clones only, with some absent. The top ten hold roughly 1.2% of the sample, which has a few hundred thousand clones, roughly nine tenths seen once. The sequenced material came from PBMCs or T cells enriched from blood (not recorded which). The receptors were sampled from a human donor in a cohort exposed to, infected with or recovered from COVID-19 (not recorded which). The donor label of this sample is uncertain. Each CDR3 is given with its conserved first and last residue. A D gene is named only where the DNA matches it firmly. A clone size is listed for some rows: how often the clone was seen (once, few, many), or a class if it is expanded.

d_call	clone_size	v_call	j_call	cdr3_aa	cdr3_nt
TRBD1	NA	TRBV7-2	TRBJ1-6	CASSSSPGGLSPLHF	TGTGCCAGCAGCTCTTCCCCAGGGGGCCTATCTCCCCTCCACTTT
NA	NA	TRBV30	TRBJ2-3	CAWTKGLPTDTQYF	TGTGCCTGGACAAAGGGGCTGCCGACAGATACGCAGTATTTT
NA	NA	TRBV11-2	TRBJ1-4	CASSPFPQRQGTNEKLFF	TGTGCCAGCAGCCCATTTCCCCAACGGCAGGGGACTAATGAAAAACTGTTTTTT
NA	NA	TRBV27	TRBJ1-1	CASSLLVRNRTEAFF	TGTGCCAGCAGTTTATTAGTTAGGAATAGGACAGAAGCTTTCTTT
NA	NA	TRBV24-1	TRBJ2-3	CATKVGGGKGDTQYF	TGTGCCACCAAGGTAGGGGGGGGCAAGGGGGATACGCAGTATTTT
TRBD2	NA	TRBV7-3	TRBJ2-5	CASSLGGLAGFQETQYF	TGTGCCAGCAGCTTAGGGGGACTAGCGGGATTTCAAGAGACCCAGTACTTC
TRBD1	NA	TRBV7-8	TRBJ1-2	CASSQGTGGYGYTF	TGTGCCAGCAGCCAAGGGACAGGGGGCTATGGCTACACCTTC
NA	NA	TRBV19	TRBJ1-6	CASSSGTKGSPLHF	TGTGCCAGTAGTTCCGGGACAAAGGGTTCACCCCTCCACTTT
TRBD2	NA	TRBV30	TRBJ2-2	CAWSLLAGVANTGELFF	TGTGCCTGGAGTTTGCTAGCGGGGGTAGCGAACACCGGGGAGCTGTTTTTT
TRBD1	NA	TRBV29-1	TRBJ2-1	CSVLTGQGRGGNEQFF	TGCAGCGTTCTCACGGGACAGGGAAGGGGCGGCAATGAGCAGTTCTTC
TRBD2	NA	TRBV19	TRBJ2-7	CASSVLSGGNNEQYF	TGTGCCAGTAGTGTCCTTTCCGGGGGGAACAACGAGCAGTACTTC
TRBD2	NA	TRBV9	TRBJ2-5	CASSVGASGIGGTQYF	TGTGCCAGCAGCGTAGGTGCTAGCGGGATTGGAGGGACCCAGTACTTC
NA	NA	TRBV29-1	TRBJ1-4	CSTERRATNEKLFF	TGCAGCACGGAACGGCGGGCAACTAATGAAAAACTGTTTTTT
TRBD2	once	TRBV6-2/TRBV6-3	TRBJ2-7	CASSSGGSYEQYF	TGTGCCAGCAGTTCGGGCGGGAGCTACGAGCAGTACTTC
TRBD2	NA	TRBV7-3	TRBJ2-3	CASSKIAGPDTQYF	TGTGCCAGCAGCAAAATAGCGGGGCCGGATACGCAGTATTTT
NA	NA	TRBV6-5	TRBJ2-7	CASSLGLSSYEQYF	TGTGCCAGCAGTCTAGGACTGAGCTCCTACGAGCAGTACTTC
TRBD2	NA	TRBV10-2	TRBJ2-3	CASGEKPSTSGGADTQYF	TGCGCCAGTGGAGAGAAACCTTCGACTAGCGGGGGGGCTGATACGCAGTATTTT
NA	NA	TRBV4-1	TRBJ2-1	CASSRREQNEQFF	TGCGCCAGCAGTCGAAGGGAGCAAAATGAGCAGTTCTTC
NA	NA	TRBV13	TRBJ1-5	CASSLGRGNQPQHF	TGTGCCAGCAGCTTAGGACGAGGCAATCAGCCCCAGCATTTT
NA	NA	TRBV6-6	TRBJ2-7	CASSYRTGTYEQYF	TGTGCCAGCAGTTATCGAACCGGGACCTACGAGCAGTACTTC
TRBD1	NA	TRBV19	TRBJ1-6	CASRLRDRLNSPLHF	TGTGCCAGTAGATTACGGGACAGACTTAATTCACCCCTCCACTTT
TRBD1	NA	TRBV6-5	TRBJ1-1	CASSRESDRGTEAFF	TGTGCCAGCAGCCGGGAATCTGACAGGGGGACTGAAGCTTTCTTT
NA	NA	TRBV15	TRBJ2-7	CATSRDEYEQYF	TGTGCCACCAGCAGAGATGAGTACGAGCAGTACTTC
TRBD1	NA	TRBV11-3	TRBJ2-7	CASSPGQGNYEQYF	TGTGCCAGCAGCCCAGGACAGGGGAACTACGAGCAGTACTTC
TRBD1	NA	TRBV25-1	TRBJ1-6	CASSELEGANSPLHF	TGTGCCAGCAGTGAATTAGAGGGGGCTAATTCACCCCTCCACTTT
TRBD1	NA	TRBV18	TRBJ2-7	CASSPRDRRTPYEQYF	TGTGCCAGCTCACCTCGGGACAGGAGAACCCCCTACGAGCAGTACTTC
NA	NA	TRBV4-1	TRBJ2-7	CASSQGDSTYEQYF	TGCGCCAGCAGCCAAGGTGACAGTACCTACGAGCAGTACTTC
NA	NA	TRBV4-1	TRBJ2-7	CASSHFFQGTYEQYF	TGCGCCAGCAGCCACTTTTTTCAGGGTACCTACGAGCAGTACTTC
NA	NA	TRBV2	TRBJ1-1	CASSDVGANTEAFF	TGTGCCAGCAGTGACGTAGGGGCGAACACTGAAGCTTTCTTT